The 25 T cell receptor beta chains below all came from one sample that was sequenced in a study of CD8+ T cells in alopecia areata. Sequencing relied on a cDNA template that was reverse transcribed from extracted RNA. Repertoires were generated with immunoSEQ multiplex PCR, while TCRdb's copy carries only in-frame clones and drops some. The table includes about 150,000 clones, about 51% detected once. This specimen consisted of CD8+ T cells sorted from blood, obtained at week 0. These receptors were taken from a human donor with alopecia areata.

The J gene is TRBJ1-1, the V gene TRBV30, with 12 positions matching TRBD1. The CDR3 length is 15 residues. Per the germline V gene, CDR1 is GTSNPN and CDR2 is SVGIG (reference sequence). V lost 2 bases to trimming and J lost 1 base; unmatched junction nucleotides: 2. CDR3 amino acids: CAWSWDRGPNTEAFF. The DNA of the CDR3 is TGTGCCTGGAGTTGGGACAGGGGGCCGAACACTGAAGCTTTCTTT.

This clone was detected once. The CDR3 DNA follows: TGTGCCAGCAGCCTCGGGACAGAACTAAATGAGCAGTTCTTC. It codes for CASSLGTELNEQFF. The chain joins TRBV7-2 to TRBJ2-1, with TRBD1 matching over 7 bases. V gave up 5 bases and J gave up 7 bases; unmatched junction bases: 8. Germline-derived CDR1 and CDR2 are SGHTA and FQGNSA. The CDR3 contains 14 residues.

The sample holds a few counts of this clone. The V call is TRBV9, the J call TRBJ1-5; a possible D gene is TRBD1 (5 bases). There are 15 residues in the CDR3. Per the germline V gene, CDR1 is SGDLS and CDR2 is YYNGEE. V lost 1 base and J lost 3, with 11 bases in between. The CDR3 DNA sequence: TGTGCCAGCAGCGTAAATGGGGGAGCCAATCAGCCCCAGCATTTT. This sequence encodes CASSVNGGANQPQHF.

This chain uses TRBV29-1 with TRBJ1-2, with a possible D match to TRBD1 (6 bases). Trimming stripped 6 bases from V and 2 bases from J, with 16 bases between. The germline V gene has CDR1 SQVTM and CDR2 ANQGSEA. CDR3 size: 14 residues. Here the CDR3 DNA reads TGCAGCGTCGAGTCCAGGGGCCCGAACTATGGCTACACCTTC. Residues: CSVESRGPNYGYTF.

The chain joins TRBV7-9 to TRBJ2-7; possible D gene TRBD1, 5 bases. CDR3 length: 13 residues. Germline V lookup: CDR1 SEHNR, CDR2 FQNEAQ (reference sequence). The ends were cut back, 2 bases at V and 6 bases at J, with 11 bases in the middle. This CDR3 is CASSLYDRTEQYF. The CDR3 region has the DNA TGTGCCAGCAGCTTATATGACAGAACCGAGCAGTACTTC.

V and J are TRBV7-3 and TRBJ1-2; D call uncertain. Germline loops: CDR1 SGHTA, CDR2 FQGTGA. The CDR3 is made up of 13 amino acids. The V end was cut by 4 bases, the J end by 2 bases, with 8 bases between. CDR3 coding DNA: TGTGCCAGCAGCTCGGACGGGAACTATGGCTACACCTTC. This codes for CASSSDGNYGYTF.

This chain connects TRBV29-1 to TRBJ1-2; D uncertain. CDR1 is SQVTM and CDR2 is ANQGSEA in the germline V gene. The V end was cut by 3 bases, the J end by 6 bases, with 8 bases between. The CDR3 consists of 11 residues. CDR3 sequence reads: CSVDSGDGYTF. In DNA form, the CDR3 reads TGCAGCGTTGACTCGGGTGATGGCTACACCTTC.

The V and J genes are TRBV7-9 and TRBJ1-2; D gene ambiguous. V lost 2 bases, J lost 0 bases, and 16 bases lay in between. Per germline, CDR1 SEHNR and CDR2 FQNEAQ (reference sequence). CDR3 length equals 17 residues. The CDR3 DNA sequence: TGTGCCAGCAGCTTAATCCTACGGGCAGGAACTAACTATGGCTACACCTTC. As protein: CASSLILRAGTNYGYTF.

This rearrangement joins TRBV19 to TRBJ2-1; no reliable D call. Trimming pared 7 bases from V and 3 bases from J, leaving 13 bases between. CDR1 and CDR2 from the germline V gene are LNHDA and SQIVND (reference sequence). The CDR3 sequence is 14 residues long. The CDR3 sequence: CASTTTEDYNEQFF. Written as DNA, the CDR3 is TGTGCCAGTACCACGACCGAGGACTACAATGAGCAGTTCTTC.

The chain uses TRBV12-5 and TRBJ1-2; D unclear. Looked up from germline, CDR1 is LGHNT and CDR2 is FRNRAP. V was clipped by 1 base and J by 5 bases, with 17 bases between them. This CDR3 is 16 amino acids long. CDR3 protein: CASGLDQNSVLYGYTF. The CDR3 bases are TGTGCTAGTGGTTTGGACCAAAACTCAGTCTTGTATGGCTACACCTTC.

This rearrangement joins TRBV5-1 to TRBJ1-2, with TRBD1 matching over 7 bases. This CDR3 region has 14 residues. The V gene end was trimmed by 4 bases and the J gene end by 7 bases; junction bases not matched to a gene: 10. The germline gives CDR1 SGHRS, CDR2 YFSETQ. The CDR3 region is CASSIRDREGGYTF. CDR3 nucleotide sequence: TGCGCCAGCAGCATACGCGACAGGGAGGGTGGCTACACCTTC.

The chain has TRBV20-1 and TRBJ2-1, with a possible D match to TRBD2 (5 bases). Germline V CDR1 and CDR2: DFQATT, SNEGSKA (reference sequence). The V end lost 1 base, the J end lost 8 bases, and 6 bases lay between the germline ends. The CDR3 covers 11 residues. CDR3 sequence reads: CSARGEYEQFF. Here the CDR3 DNA reads TGCAGTGCTAGAGGGGAGTATGAGCAGTTCTTC.

The chain has TRBV29-1 and TRBJ1-2; D unresolved. V was shortened by 5 bases and J by 4 bases, with 8 bases between the two germline ends. Germline V gene sequence: CDR1 SQVTM, CDR2 ANQGSEA. The CDR3 consists of 11 residues. The CDR3 sequence is CSVRDGYGYTF. The CDR3 DNA is TGCAGCGTTCGTGACGGCTATGGCTACACCTTC.

The V gene is TRBV4-3, the J gene TRBJ2-2; D is ambiguous. Trimming pared 6 bases from V and 6 bases from J, leaving 11 bases between. Per the germline V gene, CDR1 is LGHNA and CDR2 is YSLEER. The CDR3 has 13 amino acids. The CDR3 spells CASSRVLPGELFF. The CDR3 bases are TGCGCCAGCAGTCGGGTGTTGCCCGGGGAGCTGTTTTTT.

This clone appeared a few times. The chain employs TRBV2 and TRBJ1-2; perhaps TRBD1 as D (5 bases). The CDR3 contains 16 residues. Germline V CDR1 and CDR2: SNHLY, FYNNEI. Trimming pared 3 bases from V and 5 bases from J, leaving 19 bases between. CDR3 loop: CASSDQGGSQWYGYTF. CDR3 nucleotides: TGTGCCAGCAGTGACCAGGGAGGGAGTCAGTGGTATGGCTACACCTTC.

This CDR3 reads CASSQGTGGFTDTQYF. The CDR3 DNA is TGCGCCAGCAGCCAAGGGACGGGGGGCTTCACAGATACGCAGTATTTT. V and J are TRBV4-3 and TRBJ2-3; maybe TRBD2 (7 bases). The CDR3 length is 16 residues. Germline V gene sequence: CDR1 LGHNA, CDR2 YSLEER. V was clipped by 1 base and J by 2 bases, with 13 bases between them.

V is TRBV7-6 and J is TRBJ2-1, with D hard to call. Germline CDR1 and CDR2: SGHVS and FNYEAQ. The CDR3 has 13 amino acids. Trimming removed 5 bases from V and 6 bases from J, with 11 bases in between. The CDR3, as DNA: TGTGCCAGCAGCCGTCGTATCGGCAATGAGCAGTTCTTC. It is translated as CASSRRIGNEQFF.

The V gene is TRBV13, the J gene TRBJ2-3, with unresolved D. There are 15 residues in the CDR3. Per the germline V gene, CDR1 is PRHDT and CDR2 is FYEKMQ (reference sequence). Trimming pared 1 base from V and 2 bases from J, leaving 10 bases between. In DNA form, the CDR3 reads TGTGCCAGCAGCTTAGCGGGCACCACCACAGATACGCAGTATTTT. It codes for CASSLAGTTTDTQYF.

This clone was detected only a few times. The J gene is TRBJ1-1, the V gene TRBV6-5; 8 nucleotides align to TRBD1. CDR3 size: 14 residues. Germline V gene lookup returns CDR1 MNHEY and CDR2 SVGAGI. With V trimmed by 5 bases and J by 1 base, 3 bases remained unmatched. The CDR3 coding sequence is TGTGCCAGCAGTCAAGACAGGGGGAACACTGAAGCTTTCTTT. This sequence encodes CASSQDRGNTEAFF.

The chain joins TRBV14 to TRBJ2-7, with no clear D. This CDR3 contains 13 residues. Trimming shortened V by 1 base and J by 4 bases, and 8 bases separated the two germline ends. Germline V gene sequence: CDR1 SGHDN, CDR2 FVKESK. This CDR3 is CASSQGLAYEQYF. The DNA for the CDR3 is TGTGCCAGCAGCCAAGGATTGGCTTACGAGCAGTACTTC.

Only a few counts were recorded for this clone. V gene TRBV13 combines with J gene TRBJ1-1, with D uncertain. The CDR3 loop spans 13 amino acids. From germline, CDR1 is PRHDT and CDR2 FYEKMQ (reference sequence). Trimming took 2 bases from V and 4 from J, leaving 8 bases between them. The CDR3 protein is CASSLKDGTEAFF. The CDR3 coding sequence is TGTGCCAGCAGCTTAAAGGACGGCACTGAAGCTTTCTTT.

This clone has just one count. The V and J genes are TRBV6-5 and TRBJ1-5; perhaps TRBD1 as D (5 bases). The V end lost 6 bases, the J end lost 4 bases, and 16 bases lay between the germline ends. The CDR3 has 15 amino acids. Germline loops: CDR1 MNHEY, CDR2 SVGAGI. DNA for the CDR3: TGTGCCAGCAGCCCTCAGGGAGGTGGGAATCAGCCCCAGCATTTT. Residues: CASSPQGGGNQPQHF.

V gene TRBV6-1 combines with J gene TRBJ2-3; no reliable D call. The CDR3 has 15 amino acids. Germline V lookup: CDR1 MNHNS, CDR2 SASEGT. Deletions cut 3 bases from V and 2 bases from J, with 12 bases between. The CDR3 sequence: CASSDTWQNTDTQYF. DNA for the CDR3: TGTGCCAGCAGTGACACGTGGCAGAACACAGATACGCAGTATTTT.

This chain links TRBV20-1 with TRBJ1-2; D is undetermined. The CDR3 consists of 11 residues. The ends were cut back, 4 bases at V and 2 bases at J, with 5 bases in the middle. The V gene's germline CDR1 is DFQATT and CDR2 SNEGSKA (reference sequence). The CDR3 spells CSAKRNYGYTF. The DNA of the CDR3 is TGCAGTGCTAAACGGAACTATGGCTACACCTTC.

The J gene is TRBJ1-2, the V gene TRBV19; possibly TRBD1 for D (5 bases). Germline loops: CDR1 LNHDA, CDR2 SQIVND (reference sequence). V was clipped by 5 bases and J by 8 bases, with 21 bases between them. This CDR3 has 15 residues. As DNA, the CDR3 is TGTGCCAGTAGTGAGGGACGGAGTCGTAGGATCGGCTACACCTTC. It translates to CASSEGRSRRIGYTF.